A selection of T cell receptor beta chains follows, all from one sample in a study of blood T cells in healthy people across ages. TCRdb ran MiXCR on the 5' RACE reads and lists one entry per CDR3 protein. The table records fewer than 650,000 distinct CDR3 sequences, roughly a quarter of them present only once. A further study also used this sample, focusing on T cells of mothers and their children.

Material: blood. The source is a boy aged 2-15 years in good health. CDR3s include the opening cysteine and the closing phenylalanine or tryptophan. The D gene is left open where the match is weak. Clone size, where shown, is once, few, many, or a class for clones that have expanded.

v_gene	d_gene	abundance	j_gene	CDR3nt	CDR3aa
TRBV3-1	TRBD2	.	TRBJ2-7	TGTGCCAGCAGCCAAGGGGGCGGGGGCTCCTACGAGCAGTACTTC	CASSQGGGGSYEQYF
TRBV4-3	.	.	TRBJ2-7	TGCGCCAGCAGCCAAGACAGCCGAGCCTCCTACGAGCAGTACTTC	CASSQDSRASYEQYF
TRBV7-9	.	few	TRBJ1-2	TGTGCCAGCAGCTTAAGTGACGGAGCTAACTATGGCTACACCTTC	CASSLSDGANYGYTF
TRBV5-1	.	few	TRBJ2-7	TGCGCCAGCAGCTTGAGGAGGGGGGCGAATAGGAACGAGCAGTACTTC	CASSLRRGANRNEQYF
TRBV20-1	TRBD2	.	TRBJ2-1	TGCAGTGCTAGAAGGCTAGCGGGAGATAATGAGCAGTTCTTC	CSARRLAGDNEQFF
TRBV5-8	TRBD2	.	TRBJ2-5	TGTGCCAGCAGCTGGACCACTAGCGGGGGGACCCAAGAAGAGACCCAGTACTTC	CASSWTTSGGTQEETQYF
TRBV12-3/TRBV12-4	.	.	TRBJ2-5	TGTGCCAGCAGACGCCAGGGTTACCAAGAGACCCAGTACTTC	CASRRQGYQETQYF
TRBV29-1	.	.	TRBJ1-1	TGCAGCGTGGCAGGGGTAGGTACTGAAGCTTTCTTT	CSVAGVGTEAFF
TRBV20-1	.	few	TRBJ2-1	TGCAGTGCTAGAGATCCGGCAGCCGGCAATGAGCAGTTCTTC	CSARDPAAGNEQFF
TRBV5-5	.	few	TRBJ2-3	TGTGCCAGCAGCCCCCCTTGGATAGATACGCAGTATTTT	CASSPPWIDTQYF
TRBV7-9	.	few	TRBJ2-5	TGTGCCAGCAGCTTATTGGGGGCGCGGGGCCAAGAGACCCAGTACTTC	CASSLLGARGQETQYF
TRBV12-3/TRBV12-4	.	.	TRBJ2-3	TGTGCCAGCAGCCTCAGATCCGGGACAACGGGGAACATCCACACAGATACGCAGTATTTT	CASSLRSGTTGNIHTDTQYF
TRBV25-1	TRBD2	few	TRBJ2-5	TGTGCCAGCACTGACACAGCGGGAGAAGAGACCCAGTACTTC	CASTDTAGEETQYF
TRBV29-1	.	many	TRBJ2-3	TGCAGCGTTGAACCCGGAAGGGCAGATACGCAGTATTTT	CSVEPGRADTQYF
TRBV12-3/TRBV12-4	TRBD2	.	TRBJ2-5	TGTGCCAGCAGTTTAGCGGTAGCGGGGTTTCAAGAGACCCAGTACTTC	CASSLAVAGFQETQYF
TRBV20-1	.	few	TRBJ1-1	TGCAGTGCTAGTTTCTCAAAGGACACTGAAGCTTTCTTT	CSASFSKDTEAFF
TRBV29-1	.	few	TRBJ2-1	TGCAGCGTTGTCTTGCTAGCCTACAATGAGCAGTTCTTC	CSVVLLAYNEQFF
TRBV6-2/TRBV6-3	.	.	TRBJ1-1	TGTGCCAGCAGTTACTCGAGGCGGGAAGCTTTCTTT	CASSYSRREAFF
TRBV18	.	few	TRBJ2-7	TGTGCCAGCTCACCCGGGCGGGCTGCCTACGAGCAGTACTTC	CASSPGRAAYEQYF
TRBV5-1	.	.	TRBJ2-4	TGCGCCAGCAGCTTGGTTTCAGGGGCAGCCAAAAACATTCAGTACTTC	CASSLVSGAAKNIQYF
TRBV5-6	.	.	TRBJ1-1	TGTGCCAGCAGCCCCCCCACAGGAGTGAACACTGAAGCTTTCTTT	CASSPPTGVNTEAFF
TRBV7-9	TRBD1	.	TRBJ2-7	TGTGCCAGCAGCGCGACGGACAGGGGGCTCTACGAGCAGTACTTC	CASSATDRGLYEQYF
TRBV3-1	.	many	TRBJ1-1	TGTGCCAGCAGCCAAGCGGGGGGAACGCTAAAAGCTTTCTTT	CASSQAGGTLKAFF
TRBV10-3	.	.	TRBJ1-1	TGTGCCATCACCGGGACATTAGGGGCTCACACTGAAGCTTTCTTT	CAITGTLGAHTEAFF
TRBV12-3/TRBV12-4	.	few	TRBJ1-2	TGTGCCAGCAGTGCGGCCGGGGGGCGCCTCGGCTACACCTTC	CASSAAGGRLGYTF
TRBV20-1	TRBD1	.	TRBJ2-5	TGCAGTGCCGGGACAGGGGGCCTGGGGGAGACCCAGTACTTC	CSAGTGGLGETQYF
TRBV13	.	.	TRBJ1-6	TGTGCCAGCAGCTTGGGGTCCAGCCCACCCCTCCACTTT	CASSLGSSPPLHF
TRBV6-5	TRBD1	few	TRBJ2-5	TGTGCCAGCAGTTACTCTTCCCCACCTTCGACAGGGCCAGAGACCCAGTACTTC	CASSYSSPPSTGPETQYF
TRBV27	.	.	TRBJ1-5	TGTGCCAGCAGTTTGCAGGGGAGGCAGCCCCAGCATTTT	CASSLQGRQPQHF
TRBV3-1	.	.	TRBJ2-1	TGTGCCAGCAGCCAAGGGCCAGCGGGCTCCTACAATGACCAGTTCTTC	CASSQGPAGSYNDQFF
TRBV12-3/TRBV12-4	.	many	TRBJ2-5	TGTGCCAGCAGTTTCGGTGGTAGGGGGGAGACCCAGTACTTC	CASSFGGRGETQYF
TRBV12-3/TRBV12-4	.	many	TRBJ1-2	TGTGCCAGCAGGACGGGTGACTATGGCTACACCTTC	CASRTGDYGYTF
TRBV12-3/TRBV12-4	TRBD2	.	TRBJ2-3	TGTGCCAGCGCCTCCGAGCGGGGGGCTTTCACAGATACGCAGTATTTT	CASASERGAFTDTQYF
TRBV19	.	few	TRBJ1-4	TGTGCCAGGGGGGGACAAGATAATGAAAAACTGTTTTTT	CARGGQDNEKLFF
TRBV5-1	.	few	TRBJ2-7	TGCGCCAGCGCCTCCGGGGAGGGGGTCTCCTACGAGCAGTACTTC	CASASGEGVSYEQYF
TRBV18	TRBD2	.	TRBJ2-7	TGTGCCAGCTCCCAGGTGGAACTAGCGGCCCACGAGCAGTACTTC	CASSQVELAAHEQYF
TRBV27	TRBD2	few	TRBJ2-1	TGTGCCAGCAGAGGACTAGCGGGAGGGCACAATGAGCAGTTCTTC	CASRGLAGGHNEQFF
TRBV6-5	.	few	TRBJ1-2	TGTGCCAGCAGTTACTCCCTTACAGGGTTGAATGGCTACACCTTC	CASSYSLTGLNGYTF
TRBV27	.	.	TRBJ2-3	TGTGCCAGCAGCGAAGGACTGGGAGATACGCAGTATTTT	CASSEGLGDTQYF
TRBV6-1	.	.	TRBJ2-2	TGTGCCAGCAGCATATCCCTGACGGCCAGGAGGGGTCCCGGGGAGCTGTTTTTT	CASSISLTARRGPGELFF
TRBV27	.	few	TRBJ2-7	TGTGCCAGCAGTAAGGGGCCATTCGACGAGCAGTACTTC	CASSKGPFDEQYF
TRBV12-3/TRBV12-4	TRBD1	few	TRBJ2-1	TGTGCCAGCAGTTTAGGGGGACAGGTATCCAATGAGCAGTTCTTC	CASSLGGQVSNEQFF
TRBV7-9	TRBD2	.	TRBJ2-3	TGTGCCAGCCCGACTAGCGGGAGACTAGATACGCAGTATTTT	CASPTSGRLDTQYF
TRBV15	.	many	TRBJ2-5	TGTGCCACCAGCAGAGATGGAGAAGACCAAGAGACCCAGTACTTC	CATSRDGEDQETQYF
TRBV6-1	.	.	TRBJ1-5	TGTGCCAGCAGTGAACTTGCGGCAGGGAATCAGCCCCAGCATTTT	CASSELAAGNQPQHF